The T cell receptor (beta chain) described here comes from a study of blood T cell repertoires in COVID-19 (dated by TCRdb to 2020 to 2021). Regarding the complete study: Samples covering the acute and convalescent phases of COVID-19 were provided by collaborators in the United States, Italy and Spain. The prospective study material was composed of cDNA or gDNA derived from T cells, B-cell-depleted T cells, or PBMCs. Deeply sampled blood TCRbeta repertoires from subjects exposed to, actively infected with, or recovered from COVID-19 were included in the dataset. The repertoires were released in a freely available public database meant as a resource for research on the immune response to SARS-CoV-2. Samples came from the ongoing ImmuneRACE study (first 160 participants) plus 1,254 subjects from 6 global collaborators. Sample metadata almost always included a de-identified subject ID, COVID-19 status, age in years and sex. Where available, HLA class I and class II types were taken from metadata supplied by the sample provider and were not determined by assay-based typing.

TCRbeta CDR3 regions were amplified from genomic DNA by means of the immunoSEQ Assay, a bias-controlled multiplex PCR. For the original study's pipeline: Within the assay, amplification of reference gene primers was used to estimate how many nucleated cells each sample contained. To quantify the absolute abundance of each unique TCRbeta CDR3 rearrangement, sequence reads were collapsed and filtered. For each sample, productive Simpson clonality was calculated as the square root of Simpson's diversity index over productive rearrangements. TCRdb limited this immuneACCESS table to in-frame rearrangements with V and J called. A share of clones is missing; checked studies link under half to unresolved V genes, and the rest is unexplained. V, J and clone size derive from that table, while D and trimming were established from the DNA sequence. This sample lists about 200,000 clones; around 92% were detected once. Of the sample, roughly 4% is held by the ten largest clones.

Overall study outcomes, separate from this receptor: How much clinical and demographic metadata was included differed by source and by participant, and the metadata was provided uncurated.

As to this clone: Its antigen specificity is not known. There are no base qualities to consult, and no much larger clone falls within one base.

Germline trimming amounts to 0 bases on V and 10 bases on J, with 0 as the count of junction bases outside the gene matches. Per the germline V gene, SGHVS is the CDR1 and FQNEAQ is the CDR2. There are 12 amino acids in the CDR3, from cysteine to phenylalanine inclusive. Only the CDR3 region is kept as DNA, spanning 36 bases read in frame from base 1. Participants in the prospective study were enrolled through a virtual design, were aged roughly 18 to 100 years, and lived in roughly 24 United States geographic areas. To assign participants to cohorts, the prospective study relied on clinical history that participants themselves reported in a screening survey and a study questionnaire. Mobile phlebotomists in the prospective study collected whole blood, serum and a nasopharyngeal or oropharyngeal swab from every participant. Over an approximately 2-month period, participants in the prospective study had the option of providing additional blood draws and questionnaires. Blood samples from the prospective study were shipped frozen or at room temperature prior to DNA extraction.

This clonotype was obtained from a woman between 25 and 40 years old with acute COVID-19. The material sequenced was PBMCs or T cells enriched from blood (not recorded which). The chain links TRBV7-8 with TRBJ2-1; TRBD1 lines up with 7 middle nucleotides. The CDR3 protein sequence reads: CASSLADREQFF. The DNA is TGTGCCAGCAGCTTAGCGGACAGGGAGCAGTTCTTC.